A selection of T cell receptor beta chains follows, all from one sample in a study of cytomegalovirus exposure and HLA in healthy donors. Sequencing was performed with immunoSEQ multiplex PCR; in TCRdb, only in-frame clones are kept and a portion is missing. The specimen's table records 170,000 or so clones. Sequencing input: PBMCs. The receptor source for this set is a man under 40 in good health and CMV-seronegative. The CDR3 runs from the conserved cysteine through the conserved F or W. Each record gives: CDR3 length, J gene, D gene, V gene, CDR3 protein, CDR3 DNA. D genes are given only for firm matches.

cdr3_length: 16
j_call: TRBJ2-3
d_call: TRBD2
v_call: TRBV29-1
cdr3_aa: CSAREREGFDTDTQYF
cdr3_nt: TGCAGCGCCAGGGAGCGGGAGGGATTCGATACAGATACGCAGTATTTT

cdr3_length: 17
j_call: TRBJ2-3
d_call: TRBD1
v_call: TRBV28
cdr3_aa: CASSPPWTGGYTDTQYF
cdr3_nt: TGTGCCAGCAGCCCTCCGTGGACAGGGGGCTATACAGATACGCAGTATTTT

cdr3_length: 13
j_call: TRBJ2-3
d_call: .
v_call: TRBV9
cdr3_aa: CASSVDHADTQYF
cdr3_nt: TGTGCCAGCAGCGTAGATCATGCGGATACGCAGTATTTT

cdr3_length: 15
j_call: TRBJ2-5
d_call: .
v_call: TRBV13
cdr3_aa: CASSPTSRGVETQYF
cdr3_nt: TGTGCCAGCAGTCCCACGTCCAGGGGAGTAGAGACCCAGTACTTC

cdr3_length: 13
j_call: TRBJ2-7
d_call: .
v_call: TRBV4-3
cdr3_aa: CASSQGARGEQYF
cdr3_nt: TGCGCCAGCAGCCAAGGTGCTAGAGGGGAGCAGTACTTC

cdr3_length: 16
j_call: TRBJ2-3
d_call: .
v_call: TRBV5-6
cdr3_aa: CASSLAVEWSTDTQYF
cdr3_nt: TGTGCCAGCAGCTTGGCCGTGGAGTGGAGCACAGATACGCAGTATTTT

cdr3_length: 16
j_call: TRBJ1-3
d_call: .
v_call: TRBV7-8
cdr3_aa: CASSTPLEGEGNTIYF
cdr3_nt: TGTGCCAGCAGCACCCCATTGGAAGGGGAAGGAAACACCATATATTTT

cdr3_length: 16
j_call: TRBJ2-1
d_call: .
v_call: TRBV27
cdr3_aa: CASNIDNPLPYNEQFF
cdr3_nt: TGTGCCAGCAATATCGACAACCCCCTTCCCTACAATGAGCAGTTCTTC

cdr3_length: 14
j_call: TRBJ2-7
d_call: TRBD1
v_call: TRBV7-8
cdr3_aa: CASSTTGNTYEQYF
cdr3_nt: TGTGCCAGCAGTACGACAGGGAACACCTACGAGCAGTACTTC

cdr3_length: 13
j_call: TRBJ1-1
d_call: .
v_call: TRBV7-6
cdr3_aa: CASSLGSGAEAFF
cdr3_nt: TGTGCCAGCAGCTTAGGCTCCGGGGCTGAAGCTTTCTTT

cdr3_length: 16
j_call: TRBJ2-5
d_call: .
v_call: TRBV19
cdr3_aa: CASSTLLPGNRQTQYF
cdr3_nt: TGTGCCAGTAGTACACTCCTCCCGGGGAACCGTCAGACCCAGTACTTC

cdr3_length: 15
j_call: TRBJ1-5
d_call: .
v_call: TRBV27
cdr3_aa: CASKEGYKDYQPQHF
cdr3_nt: TGTGCCAGCAAGGAGGGTTACAAAGACTATCAGCCCCAGCATTTT

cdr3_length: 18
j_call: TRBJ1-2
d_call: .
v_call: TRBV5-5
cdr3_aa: CASSLLPLAYPGDGGYTF
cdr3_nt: TGTGCCAGCAGCTTGCTCCCCCTGGCGTATCCGGGAGACGGTGGCTACACCTTC

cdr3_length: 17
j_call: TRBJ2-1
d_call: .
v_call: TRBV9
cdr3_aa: CASSPQQSTDPTGEQFF
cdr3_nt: TGTGCCAGCAGCCCACAACAGAGTACCGACCCCACCGGTGAGCAGTTCTTC

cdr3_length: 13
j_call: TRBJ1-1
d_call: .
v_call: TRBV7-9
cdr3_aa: CASSLRGNTEAFF
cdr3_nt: TGTGCCAGCAGCTTAAGAGGGAACACTGAAGCTTTCTTT

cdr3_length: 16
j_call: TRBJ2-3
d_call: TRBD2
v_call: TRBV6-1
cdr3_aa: CASSAPLGRGTDTQYF
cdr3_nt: TGTGCCAGCAGTGCTCCTCTCGGGAGGGGCACAGATACGCAGTATTTT

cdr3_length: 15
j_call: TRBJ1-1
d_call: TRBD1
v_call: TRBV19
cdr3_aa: CASSSRGLADTEAFF
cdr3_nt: TGTGCCAGTAGTAGCAGGGGGCTGGCTGACACTGAAGCTTTCTTT

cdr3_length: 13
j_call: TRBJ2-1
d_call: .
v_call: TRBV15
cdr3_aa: CATSSPSVDEQFF
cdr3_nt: TGTGCCACCAGCAGTCCTAGCGTGGATGAGCAGTTCTTC

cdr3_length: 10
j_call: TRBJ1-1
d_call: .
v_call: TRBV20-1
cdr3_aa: CSARAEEAFF
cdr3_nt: TGCAGTGCTAGAGCAGAAGAAGCTTTCTTT

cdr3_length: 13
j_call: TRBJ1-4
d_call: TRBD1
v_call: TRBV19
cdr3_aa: CAIRDSANEKLFF
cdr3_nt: TGTGCCATAAGGGACAGCGCTAATGAAAAACTGTTTTTT

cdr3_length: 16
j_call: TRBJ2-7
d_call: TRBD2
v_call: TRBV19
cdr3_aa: CASSIGRLARSYEQYF
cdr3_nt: TGTGCCAGTAGTATAGGAAGACTAGCGCGAAGCTACGAGCAGTACTTC

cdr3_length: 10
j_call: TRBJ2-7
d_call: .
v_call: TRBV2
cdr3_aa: CASSLYEQYF
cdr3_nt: TGTGCCAGCAGCCTCTACGAGCAGTACTTC

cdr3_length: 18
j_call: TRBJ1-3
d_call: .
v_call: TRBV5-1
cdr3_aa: CASSLELRGSGTGNTIYF
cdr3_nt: TGCGCCAGCAGCTTGGAGCTGCGTGGGTCAGGGACTGGAAACACCATATATTTT

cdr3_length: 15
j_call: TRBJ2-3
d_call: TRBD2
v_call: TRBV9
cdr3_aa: CASSYAGGLADTQYF
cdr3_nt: TGTGCCAGCAGCTACGCGGGAGGGCTCGCAGATACGCAGTATTTT

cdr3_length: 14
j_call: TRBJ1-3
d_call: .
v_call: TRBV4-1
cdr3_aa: CASSQGARGNTIYF
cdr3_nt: TGCGCCAGCAGCCAGGGGGCGCGGGGAAACACCATATATTTT

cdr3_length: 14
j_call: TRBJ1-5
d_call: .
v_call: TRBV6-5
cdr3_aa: CASSYTSYNQPQHF
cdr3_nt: TGTGCCAGCAGTTACACGAGCTACAATCAGCCCCAGCATTTT

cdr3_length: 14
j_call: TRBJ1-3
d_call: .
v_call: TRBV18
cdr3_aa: CASSDGTNGNTIYF
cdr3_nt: TGTGCCAGCTCCGACGGGACTAATGGAAACACCATATATTTT

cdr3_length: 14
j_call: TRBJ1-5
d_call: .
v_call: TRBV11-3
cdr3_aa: CASSLEPGSQPQHF
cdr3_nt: TGTGCCAGCAGCTTAGAGCCAGGGTCCCAGCCCCAGCATTTT

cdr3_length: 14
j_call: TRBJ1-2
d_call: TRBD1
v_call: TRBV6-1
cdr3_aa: CASSDGTGVIGYTF
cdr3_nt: TGTGCCAGCAGTGACGGGACAGGGGTGATTGGCTACACCTTC

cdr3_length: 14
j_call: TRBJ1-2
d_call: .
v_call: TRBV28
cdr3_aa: CASSLSAGLDGYTF
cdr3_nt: TGTGCCAGCAGTTTGAGTGCGGGTTTGGATGGCTACACCTTC

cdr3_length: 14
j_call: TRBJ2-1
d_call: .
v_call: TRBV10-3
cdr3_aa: CAIKGRADYNEQFF
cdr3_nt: TGTGCCATCAAGGGCAGGGCCGACTACAATGAGCAGTTCTTC

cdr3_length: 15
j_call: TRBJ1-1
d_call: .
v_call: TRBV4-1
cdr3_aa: CASSQQPTEHTEAFF
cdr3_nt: TGCGCCAGCAGCCAACAACCGACAGAGCACACTGAAGCTTTCTTT

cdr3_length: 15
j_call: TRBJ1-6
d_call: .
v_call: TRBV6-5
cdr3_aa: CASSYSYRDNSPLHF
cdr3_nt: TGTGCCAGCAGTTACTCGTACAGGGATAATTCACCCCTCCACTTT

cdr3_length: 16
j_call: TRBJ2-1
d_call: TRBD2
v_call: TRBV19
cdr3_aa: CASSARGLAAYNEQFF
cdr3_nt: TGTGCCAGTAGTGCCCGGGGACTAGCGGCCTACAATGAGCAGTTCTTC

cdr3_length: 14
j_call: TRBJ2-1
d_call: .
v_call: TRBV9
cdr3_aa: CASSVAVVYNEQFF
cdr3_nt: TGTGCCAGCAGCGTAGCGGTAGTTTACAATGAGCAGTTCTTC

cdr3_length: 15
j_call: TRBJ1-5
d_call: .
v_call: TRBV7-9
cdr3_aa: CASSDGGHSNQPQHF
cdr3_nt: TGTGCCAGCAGCGACGGGGGGCATAGCAATCAGCCCCAGCATTTT

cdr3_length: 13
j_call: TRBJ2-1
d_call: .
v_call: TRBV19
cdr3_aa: CASSSLLGNEQFF
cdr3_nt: TGTGCCAGTAGTAGCCTTCTAGGCAATGAGCAGTTCTTC

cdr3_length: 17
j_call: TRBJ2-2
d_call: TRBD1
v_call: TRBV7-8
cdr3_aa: CASSLRPPGGNTGELFF
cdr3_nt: TGTGCCAGCAGCTTAAGACCCCCAGGGGGGAACACCGGGGAGCTGTTTTTT

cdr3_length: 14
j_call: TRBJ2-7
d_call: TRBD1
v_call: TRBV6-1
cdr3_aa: CASDRDRGRGEQYF
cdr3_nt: TGTGCCAGCGACCGGGACAGGGGGCGAGGCGAGCAGTACTTC

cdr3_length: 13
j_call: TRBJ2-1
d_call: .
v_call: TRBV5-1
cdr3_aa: CASSQEGVNEQFF
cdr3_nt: TGCGCCAGCAGCCAGGAGGGAGTCAATGAGCAGTTCTTC

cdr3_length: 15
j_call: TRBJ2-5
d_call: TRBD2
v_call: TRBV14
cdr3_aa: CASSPLAGGGETQYF
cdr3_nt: TGTGCCAGCAGCCCCCTAGCGGGCGGTGGAGAGACCCAGTACTTC

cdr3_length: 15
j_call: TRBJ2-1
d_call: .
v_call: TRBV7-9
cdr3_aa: CASRSTSSLGNEQFF
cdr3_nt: TGTGCCAGCAGGTCTACTAGCAGCTTGGGGAATGAGCAGTTCTTC

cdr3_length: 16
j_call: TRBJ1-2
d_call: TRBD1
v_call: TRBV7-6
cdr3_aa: CASSSTYRGDWYGYTF
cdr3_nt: TGTGCCAGCAGCTCGACATACAGGGGAGATTGGTATGGCTACACCTTC

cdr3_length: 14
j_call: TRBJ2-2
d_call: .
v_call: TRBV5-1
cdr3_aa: CASSLGQNTGELFF
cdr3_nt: TGCGCCAGCAGCTTGGGGCAGAACACCGGGGAGCTGTTTTTT

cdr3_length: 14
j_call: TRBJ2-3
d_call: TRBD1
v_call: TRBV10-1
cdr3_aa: CASSVTGGMDTQYF
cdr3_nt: TGCGCCAGCAGTGTGACAGGGGGCATGGATACGCAGTATTTT

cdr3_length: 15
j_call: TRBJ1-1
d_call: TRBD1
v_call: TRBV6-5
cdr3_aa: CASSSNRGRGTEAFF
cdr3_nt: TGTGCCAGCAGTTCGAACAGGGGGCGCGGCACTGAAGCTTTCTTT

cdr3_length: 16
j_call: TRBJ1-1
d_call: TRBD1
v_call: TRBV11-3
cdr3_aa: CASSLGPGGLSTEAFF
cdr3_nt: TGTGCCAGCAGCTTAGGTCCAGGGGGCCTAAGCACTGAAGCTTTCTTT

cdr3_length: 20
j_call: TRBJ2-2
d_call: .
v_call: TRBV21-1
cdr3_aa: CASSRGTSGRKITSSGELFF
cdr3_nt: TGTGCCAGCAGTCGGGGGACTAGCGGGAGGAAAATAACGTCGTCCGGGGAGCTGTTTTTT

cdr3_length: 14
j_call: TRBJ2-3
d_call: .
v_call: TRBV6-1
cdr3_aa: CASSLADISDTQYF
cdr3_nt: TGTGCCAGCAGCCTCGCGGACATCTCAGATACGCAGTATTTT

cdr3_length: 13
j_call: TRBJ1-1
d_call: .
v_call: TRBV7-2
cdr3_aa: CASSLTRNTEAFF
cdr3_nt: TGTGCCAGCAGCCTGACAAGGAACACTGAAGCTTTCTTT

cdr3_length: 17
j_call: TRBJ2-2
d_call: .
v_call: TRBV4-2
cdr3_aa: CASSQATSRGVIGELFF
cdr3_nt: TGTGCCAGCAGCCAAGCAACTTCCCGCGGGGTCATCGGGGAGCTGTTTTTT

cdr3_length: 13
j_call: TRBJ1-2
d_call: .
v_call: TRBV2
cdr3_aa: CASSPGQLYGYTF
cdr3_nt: TGTGCCAGCAGCCCCGGACAATTATATGGCTACACCTTC

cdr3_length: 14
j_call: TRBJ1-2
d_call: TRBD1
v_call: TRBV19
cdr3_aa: CASLSPGQELSYTF
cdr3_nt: TGTGCCAGCCTCAGCCCTGGACAGGAACTTAGCTACACCTTC

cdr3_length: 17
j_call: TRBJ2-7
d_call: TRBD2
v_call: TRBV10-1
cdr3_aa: CASSEGGLAGLPYEQYF
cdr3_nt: TGCGCCAGCAGTGAGGGTGGGCTAGCGGGATTACCCTACGAGCAGTACTTC

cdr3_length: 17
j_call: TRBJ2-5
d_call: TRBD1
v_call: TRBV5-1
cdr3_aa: CASSGTGVVSSGETQYF
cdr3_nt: TGCGCCAGCTCCGGGACAGGGGTCGTGTCTTCCGGGGAGACCCAGTACTTC

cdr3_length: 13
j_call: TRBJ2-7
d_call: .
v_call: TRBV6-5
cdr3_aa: CASRPGVFYEQYF
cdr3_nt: TGTGCCAGCAGGCCAGGGGTTTTCTACGAGCAGTACTTC

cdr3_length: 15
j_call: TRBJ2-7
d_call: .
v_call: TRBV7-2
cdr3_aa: CASSLGPIRGYEQYF
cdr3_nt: TGTGCCAGCAGCTTAGGGCCCATAAGAGGCTACGAGCAGTACTTC

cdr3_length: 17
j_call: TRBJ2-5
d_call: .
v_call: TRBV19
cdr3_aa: CASTPGWAGTSQETQYF
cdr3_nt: TGTGCCAGTACCCCGGGTTGGGCGGGTACCTCCCAAGAGACCCAGTACTTC